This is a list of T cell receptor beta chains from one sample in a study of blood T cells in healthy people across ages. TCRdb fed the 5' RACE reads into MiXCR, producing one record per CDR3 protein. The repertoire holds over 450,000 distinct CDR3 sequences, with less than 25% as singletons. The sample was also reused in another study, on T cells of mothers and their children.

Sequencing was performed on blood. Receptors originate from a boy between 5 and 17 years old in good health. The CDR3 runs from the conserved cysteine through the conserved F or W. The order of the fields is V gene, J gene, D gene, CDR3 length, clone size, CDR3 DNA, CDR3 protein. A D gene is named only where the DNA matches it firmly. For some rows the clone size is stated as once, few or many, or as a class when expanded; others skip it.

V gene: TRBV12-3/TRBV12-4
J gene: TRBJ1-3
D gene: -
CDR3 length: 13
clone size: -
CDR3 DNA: TGTGCCAGCAGACAGGGACGTCTAACCACCATATATTTT
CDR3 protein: CASRQGRLTTIYF

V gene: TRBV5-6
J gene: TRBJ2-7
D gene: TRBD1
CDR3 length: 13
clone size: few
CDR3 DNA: TGTGCCAGCAGCGGACGGACAGGGTTCGAGCAGTACTTC
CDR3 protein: CASSGRTGFEQYF

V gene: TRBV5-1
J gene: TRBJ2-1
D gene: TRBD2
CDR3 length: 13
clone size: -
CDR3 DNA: TGCGCCAGCAGCTTGATGGCGGGAGCTGAGCAGTTCTTC
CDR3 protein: CASSLMAGAEQFF

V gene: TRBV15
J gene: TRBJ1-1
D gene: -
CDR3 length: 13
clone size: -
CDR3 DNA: TGTGCCACCAGCGAAGCCATGAACACTGAAGCTTTCTTT
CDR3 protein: CATSEAMNTEAFF

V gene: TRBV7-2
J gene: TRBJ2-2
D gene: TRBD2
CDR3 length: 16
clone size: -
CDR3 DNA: TGTGCCAGCAGCTTGGGGAGGGATTCGAACACCGGGGAGCTGTTTTTT
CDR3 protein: CASSLGRDSNTGELFF

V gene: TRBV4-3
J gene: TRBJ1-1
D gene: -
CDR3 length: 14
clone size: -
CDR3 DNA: TGCGCCAGCAGCCAAGATGGATGGAACACTGAAGCTTTCTTT
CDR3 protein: CASSQDGWNTEAFF

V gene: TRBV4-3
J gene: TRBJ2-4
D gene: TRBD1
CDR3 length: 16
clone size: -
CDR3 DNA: TGCGCCAGCAGCCAAGATGGGGACAGGGCCACGGACATTCAGTACTTC
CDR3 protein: CASSQDGDRATDIQYF

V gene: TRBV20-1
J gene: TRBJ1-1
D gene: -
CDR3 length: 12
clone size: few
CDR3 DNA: TGCAGTGCTAGACGACAGAACACTGAAGCTTTCTTT
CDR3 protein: CSARRQNTEAFF

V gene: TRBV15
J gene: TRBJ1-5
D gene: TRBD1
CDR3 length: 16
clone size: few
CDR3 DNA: TGTGCCACCAGCAGAGATGGGACAGGTAGCAATCAGCCCCAGCATTTT
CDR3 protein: CATSRDGTGSNQPQHF

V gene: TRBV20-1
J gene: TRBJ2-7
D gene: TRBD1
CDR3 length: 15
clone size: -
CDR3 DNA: TGCAGTGCCATCCCCTGGGACAGGGGTAGTTTCGAGCAGTACTTC
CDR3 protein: CSAIPWDRGSFEQYF

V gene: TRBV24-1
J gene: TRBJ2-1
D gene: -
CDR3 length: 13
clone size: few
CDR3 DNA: TGTGCCACCAGTGATCCGGGCCACAATGAGCAGTTCTTC
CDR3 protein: CATSDPGHNEQFF

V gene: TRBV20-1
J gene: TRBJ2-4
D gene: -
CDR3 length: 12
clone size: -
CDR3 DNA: TGCAGTGCTAGAGATCAGCTTTTCATTCAGTACTTC
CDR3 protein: CSARDQLFIQYF

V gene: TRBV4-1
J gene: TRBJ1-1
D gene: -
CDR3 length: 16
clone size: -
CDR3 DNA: TGCGCCAGCAGGAAAGTAGGGGGAACTATTGGCACTGAAGCTTTCTTT
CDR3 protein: CASRKVGGTIGTEAFF

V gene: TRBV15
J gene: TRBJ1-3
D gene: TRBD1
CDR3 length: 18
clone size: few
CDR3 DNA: TGTGCCACCAGCAGAGATCTGGGACAGGGATCAACTGGAAACACCATATATTTT
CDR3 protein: CATSRDLGQGSTGNTIYF

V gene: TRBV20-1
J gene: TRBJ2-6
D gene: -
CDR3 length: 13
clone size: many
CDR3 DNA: TGCAGTGCTAGGAAAACTGGGGCCAACGTCCTGACTTTC
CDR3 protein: CSARKTGANVLTF

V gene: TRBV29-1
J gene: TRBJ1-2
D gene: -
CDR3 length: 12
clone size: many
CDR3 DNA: TGCAGCGTTGAAGATCGTAGCTATGGCTACACCTTC
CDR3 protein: CSVEDRSYGYTF

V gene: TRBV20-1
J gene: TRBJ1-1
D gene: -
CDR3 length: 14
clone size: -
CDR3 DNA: TGCAGTGCTAGAGAGAGGACAAGCATTCCTGAAGCTTTCTTT
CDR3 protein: CSARERTSIPEAFF

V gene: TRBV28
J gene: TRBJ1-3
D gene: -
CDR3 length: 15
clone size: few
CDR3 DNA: TGTGCCAGCAGCCCTGACAGCTACTCTGGAAACACCATATATTTT
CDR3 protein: CASSPDSYSGNTIYF

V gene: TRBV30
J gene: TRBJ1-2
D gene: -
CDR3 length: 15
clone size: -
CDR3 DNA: TGTGCCTGGAGTGTGCGCAGGCGCTATTCCTATGGCTACACCTTC
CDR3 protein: CAWSVRRRYSYGYTF

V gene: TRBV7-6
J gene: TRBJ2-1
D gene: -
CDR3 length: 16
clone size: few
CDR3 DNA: TGTGCCAGCAGCTTCCTAGGCGGGAATAGGAACAATGAGCAGTTCTTC
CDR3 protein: CASSFLGGNRNNEQFF

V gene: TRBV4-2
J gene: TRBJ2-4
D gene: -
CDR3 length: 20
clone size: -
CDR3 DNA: TGTGCCAGCAGCCCCCAAAGTAACCGAGATCCAAAACTAGCCAAAAACATTCAGTACTTC
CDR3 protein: CASSPQSNRDPKLAKNIQYF

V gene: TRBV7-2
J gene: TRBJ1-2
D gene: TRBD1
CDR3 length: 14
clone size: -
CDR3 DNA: TGTGCCAGCAGCTTTGACAGGGATAACTATGGCTACACCTTC
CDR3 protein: CASSFDRDNYGYTF

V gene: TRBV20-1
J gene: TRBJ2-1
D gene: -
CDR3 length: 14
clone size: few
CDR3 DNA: TGCAGTGCTAGAGGGGAGCTAGCGTTCAATGAGCAGTTCTTC
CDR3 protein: CSARGELAFNEQFF

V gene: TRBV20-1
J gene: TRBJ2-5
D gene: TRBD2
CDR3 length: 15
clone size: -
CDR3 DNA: TGCAGTGCTAGCCCAGGACTAGCGAGACAAGAGACCCAGTACTTC
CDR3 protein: CSASPGLARQETQYF

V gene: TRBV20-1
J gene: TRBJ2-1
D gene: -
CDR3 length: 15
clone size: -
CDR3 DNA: TGCAGTGCTCCGAGACTTCCGGTGTCGAACAATGAGCAGTTCTTC
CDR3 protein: CSAPRLPVSNNEQFF

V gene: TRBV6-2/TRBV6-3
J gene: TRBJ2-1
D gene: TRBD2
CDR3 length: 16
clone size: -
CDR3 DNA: TGTGCCAGCAGTTACCAGCGGGAGATCACGGACAATGAGCAGTTCTTC
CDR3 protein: CASSYQREITDNEQFF

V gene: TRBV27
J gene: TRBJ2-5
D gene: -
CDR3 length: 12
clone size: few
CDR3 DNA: TGTGCCAGCCGGAGGGGGGTAGAGACCCAGTACTTC
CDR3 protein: CASRRGVETQYF

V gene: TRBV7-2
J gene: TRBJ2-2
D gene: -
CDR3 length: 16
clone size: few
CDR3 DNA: TGTGCCAGCAGCTTAGCCGCGGGGCGGTACACCGGGGAGCTGTTTTTT
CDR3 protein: CASSLAAGRYTGELFF

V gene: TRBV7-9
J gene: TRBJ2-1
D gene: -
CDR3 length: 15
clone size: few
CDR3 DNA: TGTGCCAGCAGTCCCGGACGGGGGGCGTTGAATGAGCAGTTCTTC
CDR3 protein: CASSPGRGALNEQFF

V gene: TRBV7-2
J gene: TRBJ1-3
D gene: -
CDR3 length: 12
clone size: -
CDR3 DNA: TGTGCCAGCAGCTCCGCCGGAAACACCATATATTTT
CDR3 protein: CASSSAGNTIYF

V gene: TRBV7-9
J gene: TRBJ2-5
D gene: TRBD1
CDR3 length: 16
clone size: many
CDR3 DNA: TGTGCCAGCAGCTTAGCCTACCGGACAGGGAAAGAGACCCAGTACTTC
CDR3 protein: CASSLAYRTGKETQYF

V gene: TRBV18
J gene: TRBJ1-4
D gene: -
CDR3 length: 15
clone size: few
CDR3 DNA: TGTGCCAGCTCACCACCCGGGACTGTGAGAGAAAAACTGTTTTTT
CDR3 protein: CASSPPGTVREKLFF

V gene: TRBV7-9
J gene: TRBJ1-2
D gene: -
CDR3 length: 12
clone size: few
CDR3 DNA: TGTGCCAGCAGGGGACGGAACTATGGCTACACCTTC
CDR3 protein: CASRGRNYGYTF

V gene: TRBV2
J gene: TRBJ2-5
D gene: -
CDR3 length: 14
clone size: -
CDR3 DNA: TGTGCCAGCAGTGAAGACCAGCTAGAAGAGACCCAGTACTTC
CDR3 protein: CASSEDQLEETQYF

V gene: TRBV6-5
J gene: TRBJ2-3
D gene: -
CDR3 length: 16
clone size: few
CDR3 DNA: TGTGCCAGCAGTTACTCGAAGCGGAGCGGCGCAGATACGCAGTATTTT
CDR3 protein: CASSYSKRSGADTQYF

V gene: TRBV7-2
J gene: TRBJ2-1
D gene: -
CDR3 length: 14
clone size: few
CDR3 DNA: TGTGCCAGCAGCTTCCCTGGGGGGTGGGGTGAGCAGTTCTTC
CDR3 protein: CASSFPGGWGEQFF

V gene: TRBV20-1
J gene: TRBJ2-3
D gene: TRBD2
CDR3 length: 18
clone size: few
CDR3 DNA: TGCAGTGCTGGACGTCCCGGGACTAGCGGGGCCTCCACAGATACGCAGTATTTT
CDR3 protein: CSAGRPGTSGASTDTQYF

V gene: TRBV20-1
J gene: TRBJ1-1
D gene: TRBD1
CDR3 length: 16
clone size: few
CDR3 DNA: TGCAGTGCTCACCCAAGGGCGGACAGGGTTCTCACTGAAGCTTTCTTT
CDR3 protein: CSAHPRADRVLTEAFF

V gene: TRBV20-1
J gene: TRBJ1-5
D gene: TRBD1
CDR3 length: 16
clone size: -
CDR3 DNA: TGCAGTGCTACAAACCGGGACAGGGGCGATAATCAGCCCCAGCATTTT
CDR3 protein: CSATNRDRGDNQPQHF

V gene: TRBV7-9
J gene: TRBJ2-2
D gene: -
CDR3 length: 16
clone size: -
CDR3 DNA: TGTGCCAGCAGCTTATCCCCACAGCTGAACACCGGGGACCTGTTTTTT
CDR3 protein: CASSLSPQLNTGDLFF

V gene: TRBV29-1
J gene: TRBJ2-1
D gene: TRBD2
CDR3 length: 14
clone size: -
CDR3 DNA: TGCAGCGTACTAGCGGGAGTAGGCTACAATGAGCAGTTCTTC
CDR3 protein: CSVLAGVGYNEQFF

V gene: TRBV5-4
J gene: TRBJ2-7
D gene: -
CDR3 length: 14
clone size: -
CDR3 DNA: TGTGCCAGCAGCGGCAACGAGGGCATATACGAGCAGTACTTC
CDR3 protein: CASSGNEGIYEQYF

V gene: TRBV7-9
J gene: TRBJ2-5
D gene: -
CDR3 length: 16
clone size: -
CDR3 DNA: TGTGCCAGCAGCTTACTCGGACCCCGGCCCCAAGAGACCCAGTACTTC
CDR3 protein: CASSLLGPRPQETQYF

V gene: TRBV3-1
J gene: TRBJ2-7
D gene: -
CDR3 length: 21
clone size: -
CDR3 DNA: TGTGCCAGCAGCCAAGGAGTCCAGGCAGGGTGGGAGCCTGCCCTGACCTACGAGCAGTACTTC
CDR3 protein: CASSQGVQAGWEPALTYEQYF

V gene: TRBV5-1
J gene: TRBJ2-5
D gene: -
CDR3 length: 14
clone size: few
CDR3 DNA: TGCGCCAGCAGCTTGGGGGAAGGGGTCGAGACCCAGTACTTC
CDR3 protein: CASSLGEGVETQYF

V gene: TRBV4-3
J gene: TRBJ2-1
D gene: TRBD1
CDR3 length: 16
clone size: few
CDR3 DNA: TGCGCCAGCAGCCAAGACGAGGGGGCTGTCTATAATGAGCAGTTCTTC
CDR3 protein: CASSQDEGAVYNEQFF

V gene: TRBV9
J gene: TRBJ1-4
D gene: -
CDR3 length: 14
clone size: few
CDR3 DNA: TGTGCCAGCAGCGTAGCCGCAACTAATGAAAAACTGTTTTTT
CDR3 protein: CASSVAATNEKLFF

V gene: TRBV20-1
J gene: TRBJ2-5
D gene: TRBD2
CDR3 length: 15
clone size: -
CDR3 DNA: TGCAGTGCTAGAGAGACTAGCGGGAGGGGTGAGACCCAGTACTTC
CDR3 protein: CSARETSGRGETQYF

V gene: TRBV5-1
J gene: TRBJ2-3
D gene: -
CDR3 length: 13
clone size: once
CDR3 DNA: TGCGCCAGCAGCTCCTCGGGGGGCAGGGGGCAGTATTTT
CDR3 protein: CASSSSGGRGQYF

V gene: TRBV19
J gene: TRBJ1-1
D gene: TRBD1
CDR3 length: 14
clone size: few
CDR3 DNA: TGTGCCAGTAGTATGGGGGGACAGGGGACTGAAGCTTTCTTT
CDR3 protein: CASSMGGQGTEAFF

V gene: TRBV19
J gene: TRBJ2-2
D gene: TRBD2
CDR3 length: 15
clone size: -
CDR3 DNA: TGTGCCAGTATCTCCGGGACTACTAACACCGGGGAGCTGTTTTTT
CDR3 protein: CASISGTTNTGELFF

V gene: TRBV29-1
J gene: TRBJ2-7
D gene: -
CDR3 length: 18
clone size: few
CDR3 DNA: TGCAGCGTTGAAGATCGATCCCCTTTCGCTTTACGTTCCTACGAGCAGTACTTC
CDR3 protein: CSVEDRSPFALRSYEQYF